The 25 T cell receptor beta chains listed next were all sequenced from one sample in a study of T cell repertoires in ileal Crohn's disease. Produced via immunoSEQ multiplex PCR; TCRdb's table is partial and in-frame only. The data contain thousands of clones, roughly 82% of them singletons. The sequenced sample was ileal tissue. The receptors derive from an adult with Crohn's disease.

The chain has TRBV9 and TRBJ1-5; a weak D match, TRBD1 (5 bases). This CDR3 region has 18 residues. Trimming pared 3 bases from V and 3 bases from J, leaving 22 bases between. The germline V gene encodes CDR1 SGDLS and CDR2 YYNGEE. The CDR3 protein is CASSARGTSETNNQPQHF. The CDR3 region has the DNA TGTGCCAGCAGCGCCCGGGGGACCAGTGAAACCAACAATCAGCCCCAGCATTTT.

The V call is TRBV20-1, the J call TRBJ1-1, with D perhaps matching TRBD1 (6 bases). V dropped 4 bases and J dropped 10 bases, with 13 bases sitting between them. Germline values: CDR1 DFQATT, CDR2 SNEGSKA (reference sequence). The CDR3 runs 11 residues. CDR3 in DNA: TGCAGTGCTAAGGACAGTCTTGGAGCTTTCTTT. It codes for CSAKDSLGAFF.

This sequence joins TRBV6-4 and TRBJ2-2, with TRBD1 matching over 7 bases. J gave up 5 bases and V 0 bases, and 3 bases lay outside the gene matches. Germline V gene lookup returns CDR1 MRHNA and CDR2 SNTAGT. This CDR3 contains 15 residues. The CDR3 sequence: CASSDSTGDTGELFF. The CDR3 nucleotides read TGTGCCAGCAGTGACTCCACAGGGGATACCGGGGAGCTGTTTTTT.

V and J are TRBV7-3 and TRBJ1-6; D is ambiguous. This CDR3 comprises 12 residues. Germline loops: CDR1 SGHTA, CDR2 FQGTGA. V lost 8 bases, J lost 11 bases, and 13 bases lay in between. CDR3 region: CASLRILAPLHF. The CDR3 DNA reads as TGTGCCAGCCTCAGGATTTTGGCACCCCTCCACTTT.

This chain joins TRBV6-6 and TRBJ2-6; D might be TRBD1 (5 bases). The CDR3 length is 15 residues. The V gene's germline CDR1 is MNHNY and CDR2 SVGAGI (reference sequence). V dropped 7 bases and J dropped 1 base, with 11 bases sitting between them. CDR3 in DNA: TGTGCCAGCAACGAACCAGGGTCTGGGGCCAACGTCCTGACTTTC. Its translation: CASNEPGSGANVLTF.

The chain couples TRBV29-1 to TRBJ1-3; possibly TRBD1 for D (6 bases). This CDR3 has 14 residues. Trimming cost V 7 bases and J 1 base, with 14 bases left between them. Germline V gene data show CDR1 as SQVTM and CDR2 as ANQGSEA. CDR3 sequence: CSGKQGGSGNTIYF. DNA for the CDR3: TGCAGCGGGAAACAGGGAGGGTCTGGAAACACCATATATTTT.

The chain couples TRBV4-1 to TRBJ1-5; D not resolved. CDR1 and CDR2 (germline): MGHRA, YSYEKL. The CDR3 is 18 amino acids. V lost 0 bases to trimming and J lost 3 bases, with 18 bases between them. CDR3 DNA sequence: TGCGCCAGCAGCCAAGAGCCCCTGGAGGCGGCTTTCAATCAGCCCCAGCATTTT. Translation: CASSQEPLEAAFNQPQHF.

Of note for this clone: An end of the junction does not agree with germline; a read error may underlie this. This chain joins TRBV6-5 and TRBJ2-2; 7 nucleotides line up with TRBD1. Per the germline V gene, CDR1 is MNHEY and CDR2 is SVGAGI. The CDR3 contains 14 residues. DNA for the CDR3: TGTGCCAGCAGTTTTCAGGGGGTCACCCGGGAGCTGTTTTTT. As protein: CASSFQGVTRELFF.

The gene calls are TRBV19 and TRBJ2-5; 7 nucleotides match TRBD2. The J call may be faulty, since TRBJ2-7 better matches the DNA end. The CDR3 consists of 16 residues. Germline values: CDR1 LNHDA, CDR2 SQIVND (reference sequence). Written as DNA, the CDR3 is TGTGCCAGTAGTATTCAGACGGCGGGGGAGACCTACGAGCAGTACTTC. Its protein is CASSIQTAGETYEQYF.

The chain joins TRBV29-1 to TRBJ2-2; 8 positions agree with TRBD1. V shed 6 bases and J 4 bases; nucleotides not matched to a gene: 7. There are 14 residues in the CDR3. CDR1 is SQVTM and CDR2 is ANQGSEA in the germline V gene. This CDR3 reads CSVRTGGSTGELFF. For the CDR3, the DNA is TGCAGCGTCCGAACAGGGGGTAGCACCGGGGAGCTGTTTTTT.

V gene TRBV5-1 combines with J gene TRBJ2-2; 8 nucleotides match TRBD2. The CDR3 is made up of 16 amino acids. V lost 4 bases and J lost 5; bases outside the gene matches: 10. Germline lookup yields CDR1 SGHRS and CDR2 YFSETQ. DNA for the CDR3: TGCGCCAGCAGCCGCAGCGGGAGTAGTGGAACCGGGGAGCTGTTTTTT. The encoded protein is CASSRSGSSGTGELFF.

The V call is TRBV5-1, the J call TRBJ1-1, with 10 bases aligning to TRBD1. The germline CDR1 and CDR2 sequences are SGHRS and YFSETQ. The CDR3 is 15 residues long. V was pared by 4 bases and J by 1 base, with 4 bases of the junction left unmatched. The CDR3 DNA reads as TGCGCCAGCAGCCCTCGGACAGGGGGGAACACTGAAGCTTTCTTT. It codes for CASSPRTGGNTEAFF.

CDR3 nucleotide sequence: TGTGCCAGCTCACCTTGGACAGGGAAAGGCTACACCTTC. Translated: CASSPWTGKGYTF. The chain uses TRBV18 and TRBJ1-2; TRBD1 aligns across 8 bases. Per the germline V gene, CDR1 is KGHSH and CDR2 is LQKENI. J gave up 8 bases and V 3 bases, and 5 bases lay outside the gene matches. The CDR3 is 13 residues long.

V and J are TRBV6-4 and TRBJ2-3; D uncertain. The CDR3 runs to 15 residues. Germline V gene lookup returns CDR1 MRHNA and CDR2 SNTAGT. Deletions cut 0 bases from V and 2 bases from J, with 9 bases between. The DNA for the CDR3 is TGTGCCAGCAGTGACTCGTTAGCCTCCACAGATACGCAGTATTTT. Protein product: CASSDSLASTDTQYF.

The gene calls are TRBV5-1 and TRBJ2-5, with 8 bases identical to TRBD1. Germline assignment: CDR1 SGHRS and CDR2 YFSETQ. Trimming took 0 bases from V and 5 from J; bases not matched to a gene: 6. This CDR3 is 15 amino acids long. The CDR3 spells CASSLVAGGAETQYF. The DNA for the CDR3 is TGCGCCAGCAGCTTGGTCGCAGGGGGCGCGGAGACCCAGTACTTC.

The chain carries TRBV5-1 and TRBJ2-3; perhaps TRBD1 as D (6 bases). V was clipped by 4 bases and J by 1 base, with 13 bases between them. Germline V gene data show CDR1 as SGHRS and CDR2 as YFSETQ. The CDR3 runs to 15 residues. CDR3 coding DNA: TGCGCCAGCAGCCGGACAGTTGGAGGCACAGATACGCAGTATTTT. It translates to CASSRTVGGTDTQYF. Using reference TRBV5-1 and TRBJ2-3 for the parts outside the CDR3, the full variable domain is KAGVTQTPRYLIKTRGQQVTLSCSPISGHRSVSWYQQTPGQGLQFLFEYFSETQRNKGNFPGRFSGRQFSNSRSEMNVSTLELGDSALYLCASSRTVGGTDTQYFGPGTRLTVL.

The chain uses TRBV4-2 and TRBJ2-5; 10 bases fit TRBD2. The CDR3 runs 17 residues. Per germline, CDR1 LGHNA and CDR2 YNFKEQ. V gave up 0 bases and J gave up 9 bases; unmatched junction bases: 13. CDR3 amino acids: CASSQDPSGSPQGAQYF. The CDR3 nucleotides read TGTGCCAGCAGCCAAGATCCTAGCGGGAGTCCCCAAGGGGCCCAGTACTTC.

This chain links TRBV6-1 with TRBJ1-5; tentative D call: TRBD1 (6 bases). The CDR3 extends over 13 amino acids. Germline-derived CDR1 and CDR2 are MNHNS and SASEGT. Trimming stripped 4 bases from V and 6 bases from J, with 10 bases between. CDR3 amino acids: CASSAGGSQPQHF. The CDR3 region has the DNA TGTGCCAGCAGTGCGGGGGGCTCTCAGCCCCAGCATTTT.

By its share, this clone is large. This sequence joins TRBV19 and TRBJ2-7; D gene unclear. The V gene's germline CDR1 is LNHDA and CDR2 SQIVND (reference sequence). The CDR3 covers 12 residues. Deletions cut 4 bases from V and 0 bases from J, with 4 bases between. In DNA form, the CDR3 reads TGTGCCAGTAGTACCGGCTCCTACGAGCAGTACTTC. Translated, it gives CASSTGSYEQYF.

This clone was counted once. The chain recombines TRBV20-1 with TRBJ1-1; D remains unclear. This CDR3 comprises 11 residues. CDR1 DFQATT and CDR2 SNEGSKA come from the germline V gene (reference sequence). V lost 2 bases and J lost 3, with 4 bases in between. The CDR3 here is CSARPYTEAFF. The CDR3 region has the DNA TGCAGTGCTAGACCCTACACTGAAGCTTTCTTT.

This rearrangement joins TRBV11-1 to TRBJ2-1, with 7 nucleotides matching TRBD2. CDR1 and CDR2 from the germline V gene are SGHAT and FQDESV (reference sequence). Losses at the gene ends were 6 bases for V and 2 bases for J; bases not matched to a gene: 10. The CDR3 contains 16 residues. The CDR3, as DNA: TGTGCCAGCAGTCTGAAGTCCGGGGGGACCTACAATGAGCAGTTCTTC. This sequence encodes CASSLKSGGTYNEQFF.

The rearrangement links TRBV6-5 to TRBJ2-5; 13 bases match TRBD2. The CDR3 length is 16 residues. V shed 4 bases and J 5 bases; nucleotides not matched to a gene: 7. Germline values: CDR1 MNHEY, CDR2 SVGAGI. The DNA for the CDR3 is TGTGCCAGCAGTTTCGGACTAGCGGGAGTGGTCGAGACCCAGTACTTC. Translated, it gives CASSFGLAGVVETQYF.

The chain recombines TRBV27 with TRBJ2-3, with D perhaps matching TRBD1 (6 bases). The CDR3 sequence is 14 residues long. Germline V gene data show CDR1 as MNHEY and CDR2 as SMNVEV (reference sequence). V dropped 8 bases and J dropped 4 bases, with 16 bases sitting between them. CDR3 DNA sequence: TGTGCCAGCTCAAAGCACAGGGATCCAGATACGCAGTATTTT. It yields the protein CASSKHRDPDTQYF.

The chain combines TRBV7-8 with TRBJ2-5; D perhaps matches TRBD2 (7 bases). The CDR3 extends over 17 amino acids. V lost 2 bases to trimming and J lost 7 bases, with 23 bases between them. Germline CDR1 is SGHVS and CDR2 is FQNEAQ. CDR3 in DNA: TGTGCCAGCAGCTTATCCCCTCCGGGAGGCATAGGGGGGACCCAGTACTTC. It is translated as CASSLSPPGGIGGTQYF. Drawing the rest from reference TRBV7-8 and TRBJ2-5, the complete variable domain is GAGVSQSPRYKVAKRGQDVALRCDPISGHVSLFWYQQALGQGPEFLTYFQNEAQLDKSGLPSDRFFAERPEGSVSTLKIQRTQQEDSAVYLCASSLSPPGGIGGTQYFGPGTRLLVL.

The rearrangement joins TRBV6-5 to TRBJ1-4, with D possibly being TRBD1 (5 bases). The CDR3 runs 13 residues. V shed 2 bases and J shed 8 bases, with 9 bases lying between them. The germline gives CDR1 MNHEY, CDR2 SVGAGI. The CDR3 loop reads CASSYGGVEKLFF. The CDR3 bases are TGTGCCAGCAGTTACGGGGGGGTGGAAAAACTGTTTTTT.